This entry lists 5 T cell receptor beta chains sequenced from one sample in a study of CD8 T cells in Susac syndrome. RNA totalling roughly 0.5 to 1 ug underwent reverse transcription with random hexamers. From the immunoSEQ multiplex PCR reads, TCRdb called clonotypes with MiXCR, one entry per CDR3 protein. The sample records approximately 190,000 distinct CDR3 sequences, under 95% being singletons. What was sequenced was CD4+ T cells from PBMCs. The receptor source for this set is a human donor in good health.

The chain employs TRBV5-1 and TRBJ1-6, with TRBD1 identical over 8 bases. The germline CDR1 and CDR2 sequences are SGHRS and YFSETQ. The CDR3 runs to 14 residues. The V segment lost 5 bases and the J segment 8 bases; nucleotides outside the gene matches: 6. CDR3 region: CASRTTGVYSPLHF. The CDR3 DNA is TGCGCCAGCAGGACGACAGGGGTCTATTCACCCCTCCACTTT.

The chain joins TRBV20-1 to TRBJ1-1; D perhaps matches TRBD1 (6 bases). Germline CDR1 and CDR2: DFQATT and SNEGSKA (reference sequence). The CDR3 totals 12 residues. The ends were cut back, 6 bases at V and 4 bases at J, with 12 bases in the middle. The CDR3 loop is CSASRRGTEAFF. CDR3 DNA: TGCAGTGCCAGTCGCAGGGGCACTGAAGCTTTCTTT.

The chain couples TRBV5-1 to TRBJ1-4; weak D call: TRBD1 (6 bases). This CDR3 has 14 amino acids. Trimming took 4 bases from V and 8 from J, leaving 15 bases between them. The germline V gene has CDR1 SGHRS and CDR2 YFSETQ. The CDR3 protein is CASSRGGSDEKLFF. DNA of the CDR3: TGCGCCAGCAGCCGAGGGGGATCAGACGAAAAACTGTTTTTT.

The rearrangement joins TRBV12-3 or TRBV12-4 to TRBJ1-1; 7 nucleotides line up with TRBD1. The CDR3 runs 15 residues. V lost 7 bases and J lost 0; bases outside the gene matches: 8. CDR3 sequence (DNA): TGTGCCAGCACCTTAGGCACAGGGGTGAACACTGAAGCTTTCTTT. Its translation is CASTLGTGVNTEAFF.

The V and J genes are TRBV11-3 and TRBJ2-6, with 9 bases aligning to TRBD1. CDR1 and CDR2 from the germline V gene are SGHNT and YENEEA. This CDR3 is built from 20 residues. V lost 5 bases, J lost 0 bases, and 14 bases stayed unmatched. The CDR3 protein is CASSPTGWGQGTSGANVLTF. Written as DNA, the CDR3 is TGTGCCAGCAGCCCGACGGGATGGGGACAGGGTACCTCTGGGGCCAACGTCCTGACTTTC.